The TCR beta chain described here comes from a study of T cells after somatic rescue of genetic block. The protocol was immunoSEQ multiplex PCR, while the TCRdb copy is restricted to in-frame clones and leaves out a portion. The sample yields roughly 7,000 clones, 81% seen once. CDR3 length: 14 amino acids. Germline lookup yields CDR1 LNHDA and CDR2 SQIVND (reference sequence). Trimming took off 5 bases at V and 1 base at J, with 10 bases between the two ends. The source of this sequence is a boy aged 5 to 17. The J gene is TRBJ2-3, the V gene TRBV19; D gene unclear. Sample: peripheral blood mononuclear cells (PBMCs). The CDR3 nucleotides are TGTGCCAGTAGTCCTTGGCTGGGCACAGATACGCAGTATTTT. It translates to CASSPWLGTDTQYF. Looking up the rest from reference TRBV19 and TRBJ2-3 gives the full variable domain: DGGITQSPKYLFRKEGQNVTLSCEQNLNHDAMYWYRQDPGQGLRLIYYSQIVNDFQKGDIAEGYSVSREKKESFPLTVTSAQKNPTAFYLCASSPWLGTDTQYFGPGTRLTVL.